The 2 T cell receptor beta chains reported below all come from one sample, sequenced in a study of blood T cell repertoires in COVID-19. The protocol was immunoSEQ multiplex PCR, while the TCRdb copy is restricted to in-frame clones and leaves out a portion. The data show under 150,000 clones, roughly 90% seen once. Sequencing was done on a sample of PBMCs or T cells enriched from blood (not recorded which). These receptors all stem from a woman aged 25 to 39 with acute COVID-19.

The chain has TRBV6-4 and TRBJ1-5, with D tentatively TRBD1 (6 bases). The length of the CDR3 is 16 residues. Germline assignment: CDR1 MRHNA and CDR2 SNTAGT. The V and J ends lost 4 bases and 4 bases respectively, with 17 bases between them. The CDR3 bases are TGTGCCAGCAGTGCCCTAAGACAGGATGGGAATCAGCCCCAGCATTTT. As protein: CASSALRQDGNQPQHF.

This clone has just one count. This rearrangement joins TRBV4-2 to TRBJ2-1; 9 bases are a match to TRBD2. J lost 4 bases, V lost 4 bases, and 11 bases had no gene match. Per the germline V gene, CDR1 is LGHNA and CDR2 is YNFKEQ. This CDR3 has 17 residues. CDR3 in amino acids: CASSLVLAGEGYNEQFF. The DNA of the CDR3 is TGTGCCAGCAGCCTAGTTTTAGCGGGAGAGGGATACAATGAGCAGTTCTTC.